This T cell receptor (beta chain) came from a study of cytomegalovirus exposure and HLA in healthy donors. Broader study findings: A link between a missense DCLRE1C variant and TCR beta V- and J-gene trimming emerged from a later analysis. Information on immune exposure was restricted to one variable (CMV serostatus).

This PCR relied on a set of 60 Vbeta primers and 13 Jbeta primers. In the original processing: In a later analysis, roughly 11 million of approximately 81 million unique beta chains occurred in at least two donors. Produced via immunoSEQ multiplex PCR; TCRdb's table is partial and in-frame only. V, J and clone size were drawn from that table, and D and trimming were deduced from the DNA. The sample shows more than 150,000 clones, around four fifths of them seen only once. CDR3 size: 14 residues. V lost 6 bases and J lost 8; bases outside the gene matches: 8. Germline assignment: CDR1 SQVTM and CDR2 ANQGSEA. As concerns this clone: Its antigen is unknown.

This chain connects TRBV29-1 to TRBJ1-5, with 12 positions matching TRBD1. Input material: PBMCs. This TCR derives from a man between 50 and 59 years old in good health and CMV-seronegative. DNA for the CDR3: TGCAGCGTCGCGGGACAGGGGGCAAGGGAGCCCCAGCATTTT. Its translation is CSVAGQGAREPQHF.